The 26 T cell receptor beta chains in this list originate from one sample, sequenced in a study of TIL therapy for anti-PD-1-resistant metastatic lung cancer. Noted time point: pre-treatment sample, taken before nivolumab and TIL therapy. Most excised metastases sampled were pleural nodules or supraclavicular lymph nodes. This was the immunoSEQ v3 assay. Sequencing used immunoSEQ multiplex PCR; TCRdb keeps in-frame clones, though not all of them. The sample holds fewer than 15,000 clones; roughly three fifths are singletons and the top ten take roughly 9%. The source material was tumor tissue, sampled at baseline. The source of these receptors is a woman aged 25 to 80 with non-small cell lung cancer.

This clone was picked up a small number of times. V gene TRBV4-2 combines with J gene TRBJ2-1, with 7 bases matching TRBD2. Germline CDR1 LGHNA, CDR2 YNFKEQ. The V segment lost 2 bases and the J segment 6 bases; nucleotides outside the gene matches: 10. The CDR3 has 16 residues. Written as DNA, the CDR3 is TGTGCCAGCAGCCAACCGGAACTAGCGAGTGTCAATGAGCAGTTCTTC. It encodes CASSQPELASVNEQFF.

This clone was seen only a few times. The chain is built from TRBV5-1 and TRBJ2-3; a possible D gene is TRBD2 (6 bases). Germline V lookup: CDR1 SGHRS, CDR2 YFSETQ. The CDR3 covers 17 residues. Trimming took off 4 bases at V and 0 bases at J, with 18 bases between the two ends. In DNA form, the CDR3 reads TGCGCCAGCAGCCAATCCTCGACTAGTAGGAGCACAGATACGCAGTATTTT. Its translation is CASSQSSTSRSTDTQYF.

V gene TRBV6-6 combines with J gene TRBJ1-2; 7 nucleotides align to TRBD1. There are 12 residues in the CDR3. Trimming at V came to 8 bases and at J to 8 bases, leaving 8 bases not matched to a gene. Germline CDR1 reads MNHNY; CDR2 reads SVGAGI (reference sequence). In nucleotides, the CDR3 is TGTGCCAGCCAAGGGGGCGCGGGGGGCTACACCTTC. As protein: CASQGGAGGYTF.

Points on this clone: An end of the junction does not agree with germline; a read error may underlie this. In the same sample, other DNA sequences code for this CDR3. The chain couples TRBV10-3 to TRBJ1-1; D gene ambiguous. The CDR3 loop spans 12 amino acids. Germline V gives CDR1 ENHRY, CDR2 SYGVKD. For the CDR3, the DNA is TGTGCTATCAGTGCGGTGAACACTGAAGCTTTCTTT. It translates to CAISAVNTEAFF.

The chain recombines TRBV6-6 with TRBJ2-7, with D possibly matching TRBD1 (6 bases). The CDR3 length is 16 residues. The germline V gene encodes CDR1 MNHNY and CDR2 SVGAGI (reference sequence). V shed 7 bases and J shed 3 bases, with 22 bases lying between them. The CDR3 is CASTLFLGQTNYEQYF. CDR3 coding DNA: TGTGCCAGCACCTTATTCCTTGGACAGACGAACTACGAGCAGTACTTC.

The chain combines TRBV10-2 with TRBJ1-6, with D possibly matching TRBD1 (5 bases). The CDR3 runs to 13 residues. V was shortened by 4 bases and J by 5 bases, with 6 bases between the two germline ends. The germline V gene has CDR1 WSHSY and CDR2 SAAADI. The CDR3 loop reads CASSARDNSPLHF. The CDR3 bases are TGCGCCAGCAGTGCCAGGGATAATTCACCCCTCCACTTT.

This clone was recorded a few times. V gene TRBV5-1 combines with J gene TRBJ1-1; TRBD1 agrees at 7 bases. The CDR3 is 15 residues long. Germline assignment: CDR1 SGHRS and CDR2 YFSETQ. V gave up 0 bases and J gave up 4 bases; unmatched junction bases: 6. Here the CDR3 DNA reads TGCGCCAGCAGCTTGGGAGTGACAGGGTTCACTGAAGCTTTCTTT. Its translation is CASSLGVTGFTEAFF.

V gene TRBV2 combines with J gene TRBJ1-1; a possible D gene is TRBD1 (5 bases). CDR1 and CDR2 from the germline V gene are SNHLY and FYNNEI. The length of the CDR3 is 13 residues. The V end lost 4 bases, the J end lost 2 bases, and 8 bases lay between the germline ends. DNA for the CDR3: TGTGCCAGCAGTGGGACACCCAACACTGAAGCTTTCTTT. Encoded protein: CASSGTPNTEAFF.

This chain connects TRBV7-2 to TRBJ2-1, with D perhaps TRBD2 (6 bases). The CDR3 runs to 12 residues. V gave up 2 bases and J gave up 9 bases, with 8 bases separating them. Looked up from germline, CDR1 is SGHTA and CDR2 is FQGNSA. The chain's CDR3 is CASSLLEGEQFF. CDR3 coding DNA: TGTGCCAGCAGCTTATTGGAGGGTGAGCAGTTCTTC. Based on the CDR3 plus reference TRBV7-2 and TRBJ2-1, the full variable domain is GAGVSQSPSNKVTEKGKDVELRCDPISGHTALYWYRQSLGQGLEFLIYFQGNSAPDKSGLPSDRFSAERTGGSVSTLTIQRTQQEDSAVYLCASSLLEGEQFFGPGTRLTVL.

The chain is built from TRBV7-2 and TRBJ1-1; 8 nucleotides agree with TRBD1. This CDR3 comprises 15 residues. Germline V CDR1 and CDR2: SGHTA, FQGNSA. V gave up 6 bases and J gave up 5 bases; unmatched junction bases: 11. CDR3 sequence (DNA): TGTGCCAGCAGTTTTCAGGGGGCGCCGGGGACTGAAGCTTTCTTT. Translated, it gives CASSFQGAPGTEAFF.

The chain couples TRBV11-3 to TRBJ2-3; 8 bases match TRBD1. V gave up 4 bases and J gave up 1 base; unmatched junction bases: 7. Germline V lookup: CDR1 SGHNT, CDR2 YENEEA. The CDR3 has 16 amino acids. CDR3 loop: CASSSGLDRGTDTQYF. The CDR3 nucleotides read TGTGCCAGCAGCTCGGGTTTGGACAGGGGCACAGATACGCAGTATTTT.

The table lists this clone with a few counts. The DNA for the CDR3 is TGCGCCAGCACTCCGCGGGGAACAGCGCTAACGCAGTATTTT. This sequence encodes CASTPRGTALTQYF. The chain has TRBV10-2 and TRBJ2-3; possible D gene TRBD2, 6 bases. This CDR3 spans 14 amino acids. V shed 7 bases and J shed 9 bases, with 20 bases lying between them. Germline values: CDR1 WSHSY, CDR2 SAAADI.

V is TRBV11-1 and J is TRBJ1-2; D might be TRBD1 (5 bases). The CDR3 length is 15 residues. CDR1 is SGHAT, CDR2 FQDESV, per germline (reference sequence). V lost 3 bases and J lost 6, with 17 bases in between. CDR3 in DNA: TGTGCCAGCAGCTTGGGGGTCACCGCCGGGGATGGCTACACCTTC. Protein sequence: CASSLGVTAGDGYTF.

This chain links TRBV10-3 with TRBJ2-2; TRBD2 aligns across 7 bases. Germline V gives CDR1 ENHRY, CDR2 SYGVKD. The CDR3 covers 15 residues. V shed 3 bases, J shed 0 bases, and the junction held 1 base outside the gene matches. CDR3 sequence (DNA): TGTGCCATCAGTGACGGGACTACGAACACCGGGGAGCTGTTTTTT. Translated, it gives CAISDGTTNTGELFF.

V is TRBV5-1 and J is TRBJ2-3; no clear D gene. Trimming removed 0 bases from V and 2 bases from J, with 13 bases in between. Looked up from germline, CDR1 is SGHRS and CDR2 is YFSETQ. The CDR3 runs 16 residues. The CDR3 reads CASSLAVAVFTDTQYF. CDR3 nucleotides: TGCGCCAGCAGCTTGGCGGTGGCGGTTTTCACAGATACGCAGTATTTT.

The chain recombines TRBV6-6 with TRBJ1-5; no firm D call. Germline CDR1 and CDR2: MNHNY and SVGAGI (reference sequence). The CDR3 spans 14 residues. V was cut by 6 bases and J by 1 base, with 10 bases left in between. CDR3 protein: CASSYHRSNQPQHF. The CDR3 DNA sequence: TGTGCCAGCAGCTACCACCGGAGCAATCAGCCCCAGCATTTT.

This clone was detected only a few times. This chain joins TRBV11-2 and TRBJ1-1, with TRBD1 matching over 7 bases. The CDR3 is 14 residues long. Germline V gene sequence: CDR1 SGHAT, CDR2 FQNNGV. J was trimmed by 4 bases and V by 1 base; bases with no gene match: 3. This CDR3 is CASSLGGTVTEAFF. CDR3 DNA: TGTGCCAGCAGCTTAGGGGGGACAGTCACTGAAGCTTTCTTT.

This clone came up once. This chain links TRBV6-5 with TRBJ2-7; 9 bases fit TRBD1. After removal of 5 bases from V and 3 bases from J, the junction contained 8 bases not matched to a gene. Germline assignment: CDR1 MNHEY and CDR2 SVGAGI. The CDR3 spans 15 residues. The CDR3 is CASSPPGQGYYEQYF. In DNA form, the CDR3 reads TGTGCCAGCAGTCCCCCGGGACAGGGCTACTACGAGCAGTACTTC.

Only one count was recorded for this clone. The chain couples TRBV20-1 to TRBJ2-7, with D unresolved. Germline V gene lookup returns CDR1 DFQATT and CDR2 SNEGSKA (reference sequence). Trimming took 4 bases from V and 2 from J, leaving 6 bases between them. This CDR3 has 11 amino acids. The DNA for the CDR3 is TGCAGTGCTACCCACACCTACGAGCAGTACTTC. Protein sequence: CSATHTYEQYF.

In its sample, this clone was seen a few times. Additional DNA sequences in this sample encode the identical CDR3. The chain uses TRBV30 and TRBJ1-3; 7 positions match TRBD1. J gave up 4 bases and V 3 bases, and 3 bases lay outside the gene matches. The CDR3 contains 13 residues. The germline CDR1 and CDR2 sequences are GTSNPN and SVGIG (reference sequence). This CDR3 reads CAWSPGQGNTIYF. The CDR3 DNA follows: TGTGCCTGGAGCCCGGGACAGGGAAACACCATATATTTT.

This chain uses TRBV28 with TRBJ2-1, with 8 bases that match TRBD1. Germline V gene sequence: CDR1 MDHEN, CDR2 SYDVKM. The CDR3 loop spans 16 amino acids. The junction had 10 bases not matched to a gene; V was cut back by 5 bases and J by 4 bases. The CDR3: CASSQIWDRPYNEQFF. In nucleotides, the CDR3 is TGTGCCAGCAGTCAAATCTGGGACAGGCCGTACAATGAGCAGTTCTTC.

The chain combines TRBV11-2 with TRBJ2-7; D might be TRBD2 (5 bases). Trimming removed 5 bases at V and 0 bases at J, with 14 bases between. The germline V gene encodes CDR1 SGHAT and CDR2 FQNNGV. This CDR3 has 15 amino acids. The CDR3 reads CASSPGLLSSYEQYF. As DNA, the CDR3 is TGTGCCAGCAGCCCCGGACTCTTGAGCTCCTACGAGCAGTACTTC.

The chain combines TRBV6-5 with TRBJ1-2; no reliable D call. This CDR3 is 14 amino acids long. Germline-derived CDR1 and CDR2 are MNHEY and SVGAGI. With 7 bases removed from V and 2 bases from J, the gap between germline ends came to 14 bases. The CDR3 here is CASTTLTENYGYTF. In nucleotides, the CDR3 is TGTGCCAGCACCACCCTAACGGAAAACTATGGCTACACCTTC.

The chain uses TRBV7-2 and TRBJ2-1; D is possibly TRBD2 (5 bases). Trimming stripped 1 base from V and 6 bases from J, with 7 bases between. The CDR3 runs 13 residues. CDR1 SGHTA and CDR2 FQGNSA come from the germline V gene. The CDR3 bases are TGTGCCAGCAGCTTAGGTGGGAGCAATGAGCAGTTCTTC. Translation: CASSLGGSNEQFF. The full variable domain, in which reference TRBV7-2 and TRBJ2-1 provide the parts outside the CDR3, is GAGVSQSPSNKVTEKGKDVELRCDPISGHTALYWYRQSLGQGLEFLIYFQGNSAPDKSGLPSDRFSAERTGGSVSTLTIQRTQQEDSAVYLCASSLGGSNEQFFGPGTRLTVL.

This chain uses TRBV15 with TRBJ2-5; D gene uncertain. CDR1 is LNHNV and CDR2 is YYDKDF in the germline V gene (reference sequence). The CDR3 contains 13 residues. Between the trimmed V and J ends, which lost 5 bases and 5 bases, there was a span of 12 bases. The CDR3 loop reads CATSLWQTETQYF. For the CDR3, the DNA is TGTGCCACCAGCCTATGGCAGACGGAGACCCAGTACTTC.

The gene calls are TRBV30 and TRBJ2-2; tentatively, D is TRBD2 (6 bases). V shed 5 bases and J shed 5 bases, with 12 bases lying between them. Germline values: CDR1 GTSNPN, CDR2 SVGIG (reference sequence). CDR3 length: 13 amino acids. As DNA, the CDR3 is TGTGCCTGGCGGGGGTTTGAGACCGGGGAGCTGTTTTTT. It translates to CAWRGFETGELFF. Combining the CDR3 with reference TRBV30 and TRBJ2-2 gives the whole variable domain SQTIHQWPATLVQPVGSPLSLECTVEGTSNPNLYWYRQAAGRGLQLLFYSVGIGQISSEVPQNLSASRPQDRQFILSSKKLLLSDSGFYLCAWRGFETGELFFGEGSRLTVL.